This TCR beta chain derives from a study of spatial heterogeneity in lung cancer. This clonotype was seen ten or more times. Germline V gene lookup returns CDR1 MGHRA and CDR2 YSYEKL. With 0 bases removed from V and 0 bases from J, the gap between germline ends came to 9 bases. The CDR3 covers 16 residues. TCRdb itself ran the 5' RACE reads through MiXCR, one entry per CDR3 protein. The sample includes about 3,000 distinct CDR3 sequences, approximately 2.9% of them seen just once. Noted time point: sample taken at primary tumor resection. The source is a male donor with early-stage non-small cell lung cancer. Sequencing was performed on normal lung tissue next to the tumor, taken at surgery. The chain joins TRBV4-1 to TRBJ1-5; D is unclear. CDR3 amino acids: CASSQDHRGSNQPQHF. In DNA, the CDR3 is TGCGCCAGCAGCCAAGATCATCGGGGTAGCAATCAGCCCCAGCATTTT.